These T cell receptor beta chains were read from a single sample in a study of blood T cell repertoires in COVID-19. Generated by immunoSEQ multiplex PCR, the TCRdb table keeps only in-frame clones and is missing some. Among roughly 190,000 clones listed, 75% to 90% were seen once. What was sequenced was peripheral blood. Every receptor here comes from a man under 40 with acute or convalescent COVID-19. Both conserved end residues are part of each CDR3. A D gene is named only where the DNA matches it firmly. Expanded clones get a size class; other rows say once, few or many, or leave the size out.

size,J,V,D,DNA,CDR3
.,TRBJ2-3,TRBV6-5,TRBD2,TGTGCCAGCAGAGCAGCGGGGGGTGCAGATACGCAGTATTTT,CASRAAGGADTQYF
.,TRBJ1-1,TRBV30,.,TGTGCCTGGAGTGTAAGGTCGGCAGGGAGGGGGAACACTGAAGCTTTCTTT,CAWSVRSAGRGNTEAFF
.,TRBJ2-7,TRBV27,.,TGTGCCAGCAGTTTAAGCGGTGACTCCTACGAGCAGTACTTC,CASSLSGDSYEQYF
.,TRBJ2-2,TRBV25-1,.,TGTGCCAGCAGCGACACCGGGGAGCTGTTTTTT,CASSDTGELFF
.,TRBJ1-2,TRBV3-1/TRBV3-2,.,TGTGCCAGCAGCCAATCCAGGGGTAGGGGCTACACCTTC,CASSQSRGRGYTF
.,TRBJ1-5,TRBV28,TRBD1,TGTGCCAGCAGTCAATACAGGGGGTCCTCATCCAATCAGCCCCAGCATTTT,CASSQYRGSSSNQPQHF
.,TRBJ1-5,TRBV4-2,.,TGTGCCAGCAGCCAAGATAATGGGGGCCAACAGCCCCAGCATTTT,CASSQDNGGQQPQHF
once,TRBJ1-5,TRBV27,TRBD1,TGTGCCAGCAGTACTCGACAGGGCGGTCAGCCCCAGCATTTT,CASSTRQGGQPQHF
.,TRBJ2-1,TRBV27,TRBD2,TGTGCCAGCAGCCGCGCGGGCGGGGGGCCAAGAAATGAGCAGTTCTTC,CASSRAGGGPRNEQFF
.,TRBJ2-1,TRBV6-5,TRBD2,TGTGCCAGCAGGGGGACTAGCGGGAGGTTCAATGAGCAGTTCTTC,CASRGTSGRFNEQFF
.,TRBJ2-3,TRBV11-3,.,TGTGCCAGCAGCTTAGGGGCTAGCACAGATACGCAGTATTTT,CASSLGASTDTQYF
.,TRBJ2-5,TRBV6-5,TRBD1,TGTGCCAGCCTCGGGGACAGAGGGAGAGAGACCCAGTACTTC,CASLGDRGRETQYF
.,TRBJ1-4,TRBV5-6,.,TGTGCCAGCAGCTTGACGATACAGGAAAGTGGGGAAAAACTGTTTTTT,CASSLTIQESGEKLFF
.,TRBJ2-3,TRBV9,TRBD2,TGTGCCAGCAGCGGGCTAGCGGGGGGCGGGGTAGATACGCAGTATTTT,CASSGLAGGGVDTQYF
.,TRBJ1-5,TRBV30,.,TGTGCCTGGAGTGTAGGAGGGTTTAATCAGCCCCAGCATTTT,CAWSVGGFNQPQHF
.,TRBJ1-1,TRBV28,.,TGTGCCAGCAGTCCGACAGGCCCCACTGAAGCTTTCTTT,CASSPTGPTEAFF
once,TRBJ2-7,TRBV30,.,TGTGCCTACCGGGACATCACCTACGAGCAGTACTTC,CAYRDITYEQYF
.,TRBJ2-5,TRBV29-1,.,TGCAGCGGAGGTTACCAAGAGACCCAGTACTTC,CSGGYQETQYF
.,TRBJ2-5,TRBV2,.,TGTGCCAGCAGTGTACAAGAGACCCAGTACTTC,CASSVQETQYF
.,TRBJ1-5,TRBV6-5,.,TGTGCCAGCACCGAAGGGGGTGGCAATCAGCCCCAGCATTTT,CASTEGGGNQPQHF
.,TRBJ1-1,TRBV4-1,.,TGCGCCAGCAGCCAAGGTCCGATAGGGGCCTTGAACACTGAAGCTTTCTTT,CASSQGPIGALNTEAFF
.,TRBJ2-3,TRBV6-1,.,TGTGCCAGCAGTGATGGTGGGGTAGGGCGGAGGAGCACAGATACGCAGTATTTT,CASSDGGVGRRSTDTQYF
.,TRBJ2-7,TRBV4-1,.,TGCGCCAGCAGCCAGGGCGCGGTCAGGGTCTCCTACGAGCAGTACTTC,CASSQGAVRVSYEQYF
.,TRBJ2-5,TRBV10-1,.,TGCGCCAGCAGTGAAGCCGGGAGCTCGGAGACCCAGTACTTC,CASSEAGSSETQYF
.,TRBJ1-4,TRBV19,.,TGTGCCAGTAGAGGTCAGGGCCGGCCTGAAAAACTGTTTTTT,CASRGQGRPEKLFF
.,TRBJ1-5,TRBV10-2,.,TGCGCCAGCAGTGAGTCGGGGGGGACGCCCCAGCATTTT,CASSESGGTPQHF
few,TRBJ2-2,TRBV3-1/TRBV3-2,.,TGTGCCAGCAGCCAAGTTAGCCCCGGGGAGCTGTTTTTT,CASSQVSPGELFF
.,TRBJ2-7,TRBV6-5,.,TGTGCCAGCTTGGAAACAGGGTTGTCCTACGAGCAGTACTTC,CASLETGLSYEQYF
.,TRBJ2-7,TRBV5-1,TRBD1,TGCGCCAGCAGCTTGGCACAGGGGGGCGAGCAGTACTTC,CASSLAQGGEQYF
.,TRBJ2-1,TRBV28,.,TGTGCCAGCAGTTTATTATCACTAGACAATGAGCAGTTCTTC,CASSLLSLDNEQFF
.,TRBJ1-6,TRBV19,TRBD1,TGTGCCAGTAGTAGTGGGACAGATTTTTTCAATTCACCCCTCCACTTT,CASSSGTDFFNSPLHF
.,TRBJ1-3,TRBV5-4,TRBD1,TGTGCCAGCAGCTTTGACAGGGGTGGAAACACCATATATTTT,CASSFDRGGNTIYF
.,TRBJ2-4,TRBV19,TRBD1,TGTGCCAGTAGTTCCCCGAGACAGGGAGCCAAAAACATTCAGTACTTC,CASSSPRQGAKNIQYF
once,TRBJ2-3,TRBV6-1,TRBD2,TGTGCCAGCAGTGCCCGTAAACTAGCGGGGGGCACAGATACGCAGTATTTT,CASSARKLAGGTDTQYF
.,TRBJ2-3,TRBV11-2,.,TGTGCCAGCAGCTCAAGCCCCACGCAGTATTTT,CASSSSPTQYF
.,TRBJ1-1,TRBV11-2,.,TGTGCCAGCAGCGGGGCGAAAGCTTTCTTT,CASSGAKAFF
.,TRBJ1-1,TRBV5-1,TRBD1,TGCGCCAGCAGGACAGGGTGGCATCAATCGGATGAAGCTTTCTTT,CASRTGWHQSDEAFF
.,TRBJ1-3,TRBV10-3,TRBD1,TGTGCCATCAGTGAGTTCGGGGGACAGGAAAGAAACACCATATATTTT,CAISEFGGQERNTIYF
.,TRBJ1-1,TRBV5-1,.,TGCGCCAGCAGCTTGGGTGGCCTAGAGAACACTGAAGCTTTCTTT,CASSLGGLENTEAFF
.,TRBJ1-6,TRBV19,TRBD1,TGTGCCAGTAGTACCCGGGACAGGAATTCACCCCTCCACTTT,CASSTRDRNSPLHF
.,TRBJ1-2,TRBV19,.,TGTGCCAGTAGACAAGGGGGGGACTATGGCTACACCTTC,CASRQGGDYGYTF
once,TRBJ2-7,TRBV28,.,TGTGCCAGCAGTTTGCGCTACGAGCAGTACTTC,CASSLRYEQYF
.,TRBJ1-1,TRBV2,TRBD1,TGTGCCAGCAGGATACAGGGGATGAACACTGAAGCTTTCTTT,CASRIQGMNTEAFF